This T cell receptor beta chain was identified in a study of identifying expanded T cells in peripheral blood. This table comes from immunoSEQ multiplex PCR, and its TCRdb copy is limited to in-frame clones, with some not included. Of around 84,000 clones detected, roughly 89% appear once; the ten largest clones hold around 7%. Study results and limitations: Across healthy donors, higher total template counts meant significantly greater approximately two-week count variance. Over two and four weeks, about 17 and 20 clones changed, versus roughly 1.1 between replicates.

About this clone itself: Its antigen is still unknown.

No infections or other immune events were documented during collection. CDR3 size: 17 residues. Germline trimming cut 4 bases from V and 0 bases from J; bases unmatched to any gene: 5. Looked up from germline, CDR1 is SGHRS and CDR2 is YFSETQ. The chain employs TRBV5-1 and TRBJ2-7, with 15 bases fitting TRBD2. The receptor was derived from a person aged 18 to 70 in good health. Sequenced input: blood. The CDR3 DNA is TGCGCCAGCAGCCCGAGGACTAGCGGGAGGGGCTCCTACGAGCAGTACTTC. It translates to CASSPRTSGRGSYEQYF.